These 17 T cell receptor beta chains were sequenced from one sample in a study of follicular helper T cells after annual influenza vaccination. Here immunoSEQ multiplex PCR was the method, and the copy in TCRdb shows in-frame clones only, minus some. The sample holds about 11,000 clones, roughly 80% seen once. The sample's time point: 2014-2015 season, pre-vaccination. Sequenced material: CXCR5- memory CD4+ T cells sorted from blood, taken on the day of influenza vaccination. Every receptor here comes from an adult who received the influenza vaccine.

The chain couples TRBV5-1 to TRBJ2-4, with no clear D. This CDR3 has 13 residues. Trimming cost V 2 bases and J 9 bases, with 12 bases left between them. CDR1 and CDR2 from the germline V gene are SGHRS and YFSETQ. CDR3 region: CASSFHGASIQYF. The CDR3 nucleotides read TGCGCCAGCAGCTTTCACGGCGCGAGCATTCAGTACTTC.

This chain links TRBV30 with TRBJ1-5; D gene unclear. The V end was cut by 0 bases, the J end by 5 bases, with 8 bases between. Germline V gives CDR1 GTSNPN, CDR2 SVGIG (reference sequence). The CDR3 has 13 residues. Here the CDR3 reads CAWSVTGDQPQHF. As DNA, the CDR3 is TGTGCCTGGAGTGTAACCGGGGATCAGCCCCAGCATTTT.

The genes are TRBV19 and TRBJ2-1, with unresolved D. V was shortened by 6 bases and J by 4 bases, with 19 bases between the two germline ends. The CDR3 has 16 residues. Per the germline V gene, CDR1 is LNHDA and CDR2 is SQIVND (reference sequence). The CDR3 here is CASSLQYGLTYNEQFF. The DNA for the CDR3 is TGTGCCAGTAGCCTACAATACGGGTTGACTTACAATGAGCAGTTCTTC.

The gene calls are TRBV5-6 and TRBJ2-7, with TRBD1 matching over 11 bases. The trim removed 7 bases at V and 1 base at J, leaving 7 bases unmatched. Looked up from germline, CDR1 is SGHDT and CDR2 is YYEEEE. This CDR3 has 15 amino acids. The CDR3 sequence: CASLRTGGESYEQYF. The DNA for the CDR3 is TGTGCCAGCTTGAGGACAGGGGGCGAGTCCTACGAGCAGTACTTC.

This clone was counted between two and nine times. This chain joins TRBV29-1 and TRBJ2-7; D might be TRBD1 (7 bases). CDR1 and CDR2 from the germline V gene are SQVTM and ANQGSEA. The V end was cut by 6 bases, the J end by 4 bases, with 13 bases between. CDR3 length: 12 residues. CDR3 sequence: CSVTTGTYEQYF. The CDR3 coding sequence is TGCAGCGTCACGACAGGGACTTACGAGCAGTACTTC.

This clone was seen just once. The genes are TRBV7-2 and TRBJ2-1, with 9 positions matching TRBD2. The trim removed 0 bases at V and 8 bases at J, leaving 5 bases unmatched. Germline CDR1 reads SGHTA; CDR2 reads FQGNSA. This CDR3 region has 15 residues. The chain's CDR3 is CASSLAAGGGYEQFF. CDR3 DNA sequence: TGTGCCAGCAGCTTAGCAGCGGGAGGAGGGTATGAGCAGTTCTTC.

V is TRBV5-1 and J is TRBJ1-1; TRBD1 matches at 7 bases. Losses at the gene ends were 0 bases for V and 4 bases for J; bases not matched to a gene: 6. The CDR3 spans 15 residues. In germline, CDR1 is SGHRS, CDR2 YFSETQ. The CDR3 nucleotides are TGCGCCAGCAGCTTGGCGGAGACAGGGATCACTGAAGCTTTCTTT. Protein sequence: CASSLAETGITEAFF.

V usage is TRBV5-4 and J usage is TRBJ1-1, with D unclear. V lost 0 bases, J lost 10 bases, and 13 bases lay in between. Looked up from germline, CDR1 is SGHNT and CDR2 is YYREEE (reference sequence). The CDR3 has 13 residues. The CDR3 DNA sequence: TGTGCCAGCAGCTTGGCCGACGGGAGTATAGCTTTCTTT. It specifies CASSLADGSIAFF.

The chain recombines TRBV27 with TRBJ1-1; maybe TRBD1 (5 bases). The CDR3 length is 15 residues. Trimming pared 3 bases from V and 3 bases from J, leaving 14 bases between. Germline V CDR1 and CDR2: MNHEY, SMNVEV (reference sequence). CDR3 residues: CASSFGAGRDTEAFF. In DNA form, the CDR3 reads TGTGCCAGCAGTTTCGGGGCAGGGAGGGACACTGAAGCTTTCTTT.

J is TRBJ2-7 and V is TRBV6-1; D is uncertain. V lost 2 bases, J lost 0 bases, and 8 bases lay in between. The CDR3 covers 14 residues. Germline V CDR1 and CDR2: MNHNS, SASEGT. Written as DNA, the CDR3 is TGTGCCAGCAGTGAAAACGGCCACTCCTACGAGCAGTACTTC. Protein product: CASSENGHSYEQYF.

CDR3 DNA: TGTGCCAGCAGGGACAGCTCCTACGAGCAGTACTTC. This encodes CASRDSSYEQYF. The V call is TRBV6-5, the J call TRBJ2-7, with a weak D call TRBD1 (6 bases). The CDR3 loop spans 12 amino acids. Germline assignment: CDR1 MNHEY and CDR2 SVGAGI. The V and J ends lost 6 bases and 0 bases respectively, with 6 bases between them.

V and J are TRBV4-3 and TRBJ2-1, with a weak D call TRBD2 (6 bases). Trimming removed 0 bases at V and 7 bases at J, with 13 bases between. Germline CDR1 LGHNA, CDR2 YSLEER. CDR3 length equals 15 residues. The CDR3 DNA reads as TGCGCCAGCAGCCAAGATACGGCAGGGAGGAATGAGCAGTTCTTC. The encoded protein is CASSQDTAGRNEQFF.

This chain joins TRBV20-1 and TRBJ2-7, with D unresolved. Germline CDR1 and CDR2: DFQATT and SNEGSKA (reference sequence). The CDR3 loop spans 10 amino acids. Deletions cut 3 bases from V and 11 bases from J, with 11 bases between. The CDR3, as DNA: TGCAGTGCTAGTATACCCCCGGAGTACTTC. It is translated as CSASIPPEYF.

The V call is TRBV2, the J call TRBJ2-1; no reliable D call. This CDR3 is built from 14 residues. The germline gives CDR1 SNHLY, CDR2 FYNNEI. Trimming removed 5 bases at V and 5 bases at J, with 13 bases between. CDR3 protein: CASSYGAFDNEQFF. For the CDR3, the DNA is TGTGCCAGCAGTTACGGAGCGTTCGACAATGAGCAGTTCTTC.

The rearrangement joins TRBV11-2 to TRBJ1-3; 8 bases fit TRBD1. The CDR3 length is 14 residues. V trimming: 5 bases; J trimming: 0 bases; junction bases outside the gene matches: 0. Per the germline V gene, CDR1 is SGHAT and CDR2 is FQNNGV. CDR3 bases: TGTGCCAGCAGCGACAGGGGCTCTGGAAACACCATATATTTT. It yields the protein CASSDRGSGNTIYF. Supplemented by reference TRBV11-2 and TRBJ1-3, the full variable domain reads EAGVAQSPRYKIIEKRQSVAFWCNPISGHATLYWYQQILGQGPKLLIQFQNNGVVDDSQLPKDRFSAERLKGVDSTLKIQPAKLEDSAVYLCASSDRGSGNTIYFGEGSWLTVV.

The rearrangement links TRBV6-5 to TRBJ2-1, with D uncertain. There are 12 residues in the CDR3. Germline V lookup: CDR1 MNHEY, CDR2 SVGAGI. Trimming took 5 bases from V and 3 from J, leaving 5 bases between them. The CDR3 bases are TGTGCCAGCAGTACTGGCTACAATGAGCAGTTCTTC. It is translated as CASSTGYNEQFF.

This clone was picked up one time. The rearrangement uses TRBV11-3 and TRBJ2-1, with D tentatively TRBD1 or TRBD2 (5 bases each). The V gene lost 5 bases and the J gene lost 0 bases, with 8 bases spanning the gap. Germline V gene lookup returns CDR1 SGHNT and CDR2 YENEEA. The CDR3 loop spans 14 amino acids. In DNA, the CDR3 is TGTGCCAGCAGCGAGGGGAGCTCCTACAATGAGCAGTTCTTC. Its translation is CASSEGSSYNEQFF.